These T cell receptor beta chains were read from a single sample in a study of shared clonotypes between healthy human individuals. Method: immunoSEQ multiplex PCR; TCRdb's copy keeps in-frame clones and lacks some. This sample has 1.5 million to 1.9 million clones, with 95% to 99% found just once. Sequenced sample: naive CD4+ T cells sorted from blood. All receptors come from a man aged 25 to 40 in good health. Each CDR3 is given with its conserved first and last residue. Fields, in order: J gene, V gene, clone size, D gene, CDR3 protein, CDR3 DNA. A D gene is named only where the DNA matches it firmly. Size is stated for part of the rows, as once, few or many counts, or as a class when the clone is expanded.

j_call: TRBJ1-1; v_call: TRBV4-2; clone_size: -; d_call: -; cdr3_aa: CASSSLRGGNSNTEAFF; cdr3_nt: TGTGCCAGCAGCTCACTACGAGGGGGGAACTCAAACACTGAAGCTTTCTTT
j_call: TRBJ2-5; v_call: TRBV10-3; clone_size: -; d_call: -; cdr3_aa: CAQWPRGRTQYF; cdr3_nt: TGTGCCCAGTGGCCCAGGGGAAGGACCCAGTACTTC
j_call: TRBJ1-5; v_call: TRBV28; clone_size: -; d_call: -; cdr3_aa: CASSFLRHQPQHF; cdr3_nt: TGTGCCAGCAGTTTTCTTCGGCATCAGCCCCAGCATTTT
j_call: TRBJ2-3; v_call: TRBV2; clone_size: once; d_call: -; cdr3_aa: CASSDGGFGTQYF; cdr3_nt: TGTGCCAGCAGTGACGGGGGCTTCGGTACGCAGTATTTT
j_call: TRBJ1-4; v_call: TRBV2; clone_size: -; d_call: TRBD1; cdr3_aa: CASRDRVEEKLFF; cdr3_nt: TGTGCCAGCAGAGACAGGGTGGAGGAAAAACTGTTTTTT
j_call: TRBJ2-1; v_call: TRBV5-5; clone_size: once; d_call: -; cdr3_aa: CASSYAPGTEQFF; cdr3_nt: TGTGCCAGCAGTTACGCTCCAGGGACTGAGCAGTTCTTC
j_call: TRBJ1-2; v_call: TRBV5-1; clone_size: -; d_call: -; cdr3_aa: CASSSTGAQGYTF; cdr3_nt: TGCGCCAGCAGCTCGACAGGAGCCCAGGGCTACACCTTC
j_call: TRBJ2-5; v_call: TRBV7-9; clone_size: -; d_call: -; cdr3_aa: CASSLGRYQETQYF; cdr3_nt: TGTGCCAGCAGCTTAGGACGTTACCAAGAGACCCAGTACTTC
j_call: TRBJ2-5; v_call: TRBV27; clone_size: once; d_call: TRBD2; cdr3_aa: CASSLSRTSGSAETQYF; cdr3_nt: TGTGCCAGCAGTTTATCTCGGACTAGCGGGAGTGCAGAGACCCAGTACTTC
j_call: TRBJ2-7; v_call: TRBV9; clone_size: once; d_call: TRBD2; cdr3_aa: CASSPGLAPYEQYF; cdr3_nt: TGTGCCAGCAGTCCGGGACTAGCGCCTTACGAGCAGTACTTC
j_call: TRBJ2-7; v_call: TRBV28; clone_size: -; d_call: TRBD2; cdr3_aa: CASSLGTRTSVLGQYF; cdr3_nt: TGTGCCAGCAGTTTGGGGACACGGACTAGCGTGTTAGGGCAGTACTTC
j_call: TRBJ2-2; v_call: TRBV2; clone_size: -; d_call: TRBD2; cdr3_aa: CASSREGGELFF; cdr3_nt: TGTGCCAGCAGTAGGGAGGGCGGGGAGCTGTTTTTT
j_call: TRBJ2-2; v_call: TRBV5-1; clone_size: -; d_call: -; cdr3_aa: CAGRSSSTGELFF; cdr3_nt: TGCGCCGGTAGGTCTAGCAGCACCGGGGAGCTGTTTTTT
j_call: TRBJ2-7; v_call: TRBV5-6; clone_size: once; d_call: -; cdr3_aa: CASSSTHKFDHYSYEQYF; cdr3_nt: TGTGCCAGCAGCTCAACCCACAAATTCGACCATTACTCCTACGAGCAGTACTTC
j_call: TRBJ2-5; v_call: TRBV27; clone_size: -; d_call: TRBD2; cdr3_aa: CASSLSRPGLATGTQYF; cdr3_nt: TGTGCCAGCAGTTTATCAAGGCCGGGACTAGCAACCGGGACCCAGTACTTC
j_call: TRBJ2-1; v_call: TRBV10-1; clone_size: -; d_call: -; cdr3_aa: CASSEYYDNEQFF; cdr3_nt: TGCGCCAGCAGTGAGTACTACGACAATGAGCAGTTCTTC
j_call: TRBJ2-2; v_call: TRBV19; clone_size: -; d_call: -; cdr3_aa: CASLPFGGLAGELFF; cdr3_nt: TGTGCCAGTCTGCCGTTCGGGGGACTTGCCGGGGAACTGTTTTTT
j_call: TRBJ2-3; v_call: TRBV10-3; clone_size: -; d_call: -; cdr3_aa: CAISVGQGPDTQYF; cdr3_nt: TGTGCCATCAGTGTGGGCCAGGGGCCCGATACGCAGTATTTT
j_call: TRBJ2-3; v_call: TRBV6-1; clone_size: -; d_call: -; cdr3_aa: CASMQDHGLDTQYF; cdr3_nt: TGTGCCAGCATGCAAGACCATGGACTAGATACGCAGTATTTT
j_call: TRBJ2-2; v_call: TRBV7-3; clone_size: -; d_call: TRBD2; cdr3_aa: CASSRTSGRRNTGELFF; cdr3_nt: TGTGCCAGCAGCCGGACTAGCGGGAGACGCAACACCGGGGAGCTGTTTTTT
j_call: TRBJ2-7; v_call: TRBV9; clone_size: -; d_call: -; cdr3_aa: CASSLDSYSGEQYF; cdr3_nt: TGTGCCAGCAGCCTGGACAGCTACAGCGGCGAGCAGTACTTC
j_call: TRBJ2-7; v_call: TRBV7-9; clone_size: -; d_call: TRBD1; cdr3_aa: CASSEDRGEQYF; cdr3_nt: TGTGCCAGCAGCGAGGACAGGGGGGAGCAGTACTTC
j_call: TRBJ1-2; v_call: TRBV9; clone_size: -; d_call: -; cdr3_aa: CASSVDEGLYYGYTF; cdr3_nt: TGTGCCAGCAGCGTAGATGAGGGCCTTTACTATGGCTACACCTTC
j_call: TRBJ2-3; v_call: TRBV5-1; clone_size: -; d_call: -; cdr3_aa: CASSGSFTDTQYF; cdr3_nt: TGCGCCAGCAGCGGAAGCTTTACAGATACGCAGTATTTT
j_call: TRBJ2-7; v_call: TRBV11-3; clone_size: -; d_call: -; cdr3_aa: CASSLGQGQYYEQYF; cdr3_nt: TGTGCCAGCAGCTTAGGGCAGGGGCAGTACTACGAGCAGTACTTC
j_call: TRBJ2-6; v_call: TRBV11-2; clone_size: -; d_call: -; cdr3_aa: CASRRPWTALANVLTF; cdr3_nt: TGTGCCAGCCGTCGTCCCTGGACAGCGCTGGCCAACGTCCTGACTTTC
j_call: TRBJ2-7; v_call: TRBV28; clone_size: -; d_call: TRBD2; cdr3_aa: CASSTTGTSESPQPYEQYF; cdr3_nt: TGTGCCAGCAGTACTACCGGGACTAGCGAGTCACCACAGCCCTACGAGCAGTACTTC
j_call: TRBJ2-1; v_call: TRBV6-6; clone_size: -; d_call: TRBD2; cdr3_aa: CASSYDEAGDNEQFF; cdr3_nt: TGTGCCAGCAGTTACGATGAGGCGGGAGACAATGAGCAGTTCTTC
j_call: TRBJ1-3; v_call: TRBV7-2; clone_size: -; d_call: -; cdr3_aa: CASSLNIAGNTIYF; cdr3_nt: TGTGCCAGCAGCTTAAATATAGCTGGAAACACCATATATTTT
j_call: TRBJ1-2; v_call: TRBV11-3; clone_size: -; d_call: -; cdr3_aa: CASSPASHSLNYTF; cdr3_nt: TGTGCCAGCAGCCCCGCCAGCCACAGTTTAAACTACACCTTC
j_call: TRBJ2-2; v_call: TRBV27; clone_size: once; d_call: TRBD2; cdr3_aa: CASSSRWREAPGELFF; cdr3_nt: TGTGCCAGCAGTTCCAGATGGCGGGAGGCCCCCGGGGAGCTGTTTTTT
j_call: TRBJ1-2; v_call: TRBV10-3; clone_size: -; d_call: -; cdr3_aa: CAISDGSNYGYTF; cdr3_nt: TGTGCCATCAGTGATGGGTCTAACTATGGCTACACCTTC
j_call: TRBJ1-1; v_call: TRBV9; clone_size: -; d_call: -; cdr3_aa: CASSVAQVNTEAFF; cdr3_nt: TGTGCCAGCAGCGTAGCTCAGGTGAACACTGAAGCTTTCTTT
j_call: TRBJ1-2; v_call: TRBV18; clone_size: -; d_call: -; cdr3_aa: CASSPGRVVANYGYTF; cdr3_nt: TGTGCCAGCTCACCAGGACGGGTGGTAGCTAACTATGGCTACACCTTC
j_call: TRBJ2-3; v_call: TRBV5-1; clone_size: -; d_call: TRBD2; cdr3_aa: CASRATSGSTDTQYF; cdr3_nt: TGCGCCAGCAGGGCCACTAGCGGGAGCACAGATACGCAGTATTTT
j_call: TRBJ2-5; v_call: TRBV25-1; clone_size: -; d_call: -; cdr3_aa: CASAFKGGETQYF; cdr3_nt: TGTGCCAGCGCCTTCAAGGGTGGAGAGACCCAGTACTTC
j_call: TRBJ1-1; v_call: TRBV6-5; clone_size: -; d_call: -; cdr3_aa: CASSGTRRWNTEAFF; cdr3_nt: TGTGCCAGCAGTGGGACACGCCGATGGAACACTGAAGCTTTCTTT
j_call: TRBJ2-2; v_call: TRBV5-1; clone_size: -; d_call: -; cdr3_aa: CASSLAGTGELFF; cdr3_nt: TGCGCCAGCAGCTTGGCTGGCACCGGGGAGCTGTTTTTT
j_call: TRBJ2-2; v_call: TRBV7-8; clone_size: -; d_call: -; cdr3_aa: CATNLIAGELFF; cdr3_nt: TGTGCCACCAACTTGATCGCCGGGGAGCTGTTTTTT
j_call: TRBJ1-3; v_call: TRBV7-8; clone_size: -; d_call: -; cdr3_aa: CASSPGISSGNTIYF; cdr3_nt: TGTGCCAGCAGCCCAGGGATATCCTCTGGAAACACCATATATTTT